The 9 T cell receptor beta chains in this list originate from one sample, sequenced in a study of T cell repertoires in cytomegalovirus infection. For these TCRs, the target antigens are not known. Via MiXCR, TCRdb re-called the reads, giving one row per CDR3 protein. The table records hundreds of thousands of distinct CDR3 sequences, roughly 30% of them present only once. The sequencing here drew on cultured CD8+ T cells from PBMCs, taken from culture after CMV antigen stimulation. These receptors all come from a human donor in good health (CMV status not recorded). Some clones in this sample may be carry-over from other donors' samples.

The chain carries TRBV20-1 and TRBJ2-1, with 8 bases identical to TRBD2. The germline V gene encodes CDR1 DFQATT and CDR2 SNEGSKA (reference sequence). The CDR3 contains 14 residues. The V and J ends lost 3 bases and 12 bases, in that order; junction bases with no gene match: 13. The CDR3 bases are TGCAGTGCTAGCTGGCGGGGGGAACGGTTTCGGCAGTTCTTC. This codes for CSASWRGERFRQFF.

The chain links TRBV7-6 to TRBJ2-7; a possible D gene is TRBD2 (5 bases). The length of the CDR3 is 13 residues. The ends were cut back, 0 bases at V and 12 bases at J, with 15 bases in the middle. CDR1 is SGHVS, CDR2 FNYEAQ, per germline. CDR3 in DNA: TGTGCCAGCAGCTTAGCGCGGAGCGGAAGGCTGTACTTC. This gives the protein CASSLARSGRLYF.

V and J are TRBV19 and TRBJ1-1, with 11 positions matching TRBD1. J was trimmed by 4 bases and V by 5 bases; bases with no gene match: 9. There are 16 residues in the CDR3. From germline, CDR1 is LNHDA and CDR2 SQIVND (reference sequence). CDR3 in amino acids: CASSPGTGGGSTEAFF. The CDR3 coding sequence is TGTGCCAGTAGTCCCGGGACAGGGGGTGGGAGCACTGAAGCTTTCTTT.

This clonotype was counted ten times or more. The V gene is TRBV12-3 or TRBV12-4, the J gene TRBJ2-2, with a weak D call TRBD1 (6 bases). V was pared by 1 base and J by 9 bases, with 12 bases between. The CDR3 extends over 14 amino acids. In nucleotides, the CDR3 is TGTGCCAGCAGTTTAGGGGGGCTGGTGCGGGAGCTGTTTTTT. It specifies CASSLGGLVRELFF.

This clonotype has a handful of counts. The chain couples TRBV28 to TRBJ2-7; D is perhaps TRBD1 (5 bases). The CDR3 runs to 14 residues. Germline CDR1 is MDHEN and CDR2 is SYDVKM. V was shortened by 3 bases and J by 4 bases, with 13 bases between the two germline ends. CDR3 sequence reads: CASSFTGFRYEQYF. In DNA, the CDR3 is TGTGCCAGCAGTTTCACAGGTTTTAGGTACGAGCAGTACTTC.

The chain uses TRBV5-8 and TRBJ2-7; D unresolved. The germline V and J ends were trimmed by 2 bases and 3 bases, with 9 bases remaining between them. The CDR3 has 13 residues. Germline loops: CDR1 SGHTS, CDR2 YDEGEE. CDR3 region: CASSLRSGYEQYF. The DNA of the CDR3 is TGTGCCAGCAGCTTAAGGAGTGGCTACGAGCAGTACTTC.

Only a few counts were recorded for this clonotype. The rearrangement uses TRBV27 and TRBJ1-1, with D possibly matching TRBD1 (6 bases). Trimming removed 4 bases at V and 3 bases at J, with 12 bases between. CDR1 is MNHEY and CDR2 is SMNVEV in the germline V gene (reference sequence). The length of the CDR3 is 14 residues. In DNA form, the CDR3 reads TGTGCCAGCAGTTCCACAGGGTTATACACTGAAGCTTTCTTT. Translated: CASSSTGLYTEAFF.

The chain links TRBV7-6 to TRBJ2-2; 9 bases match TRBD1. Per the germline V gene, CDR1 is SGHVS and CDR2 is FNYEAQ. The CDR3 contains 15 residues. V trimming: 0 bases; J trimming: 5 bases; junction bases outside the gene matches: 1. The CDR3 nucleotides are TGTGCCAGCAGCTTAGCCGGGACAGGGACCGGGGAGCTGTTTTTT. This gives the protein CASSLAGTGTGELFF.

The rearrangement uses TRBV6-6 and TRBJ2-5, with D perhaps assigned TRBD1 or TRBD2 (5 bases each). Trimming shortened V by 8 bases and J by 0 bases, and 19 bases separated the two germline ends. Germline assignment: CDR1 MNHNY and CDR2 SVGAGI (reference sequence). This CDR3 comprises 16 residues. The CDR3 bases are TGTGCCAGCCTAGGGGAGACGGGTTTGTACCAAGAGACCCAGTACTTC. Residues: CASLGETGLYQETQYF.